A selection of T cell receptor beta chains follows, all from one sample in a study of identifying expanded T cells in peripheral blood. The protocol was immunoSEQ multiplex PCR, while the TCRdb copy is restricted to in-frame clones and leaves out a portion. The sample holds about 130,000 clones, around nine tenths seen once. Sequenced material: blood. The receptor set was obtained from a person between 18 and 69 years old in good health. Both conserved end residues are part of each CDR3. The D gene is left open where the match is weak. The size field is filled for only some rows; it gives once, few, many or a size class.

CDR3 DNA | CDR3 protein | D gene | V gene | clone size | J gene
TGTGCCAGCAGCTTGGGAGGGAGCAATCAGCCCCAGCATTTT | CASSLGGSNQPQHF | . | TRBV5-8 | . | TRBJ1-5
TGTGCCAGCAGTGAATCCTCGGGACAGGGGTTAATGGGTGAAAAACTGTTTTTT | CASSESSGQGLMGEKLFF | TRBD1 | TRBV25-1 | . | TRBJ1-4
TGTGCCAGCAGCCTACAGGCTCCCAATTCACCCCTCCACTTT | CASSLQAPNSPLHF | . | TRBV5-4 | few | TRBJ1-6
TGCGCCAGCAGCCGGGACAGCCGCACCGCGAATGAAAAACTGTTTTTT | CASSRDSRTANEKLFF | TRBD1 | TRBV4-1 | . | TRBJ1-4
TGTGCCAGCAGTTTTGGAGGGCCCTACGAGCAGTACTTC | CASSFGGPYEQYF | . | TRBV28 | . | TRBJ2-7
TGCGCCAGCAGCCTTTCGGGACAGGGGATGACTGAAGCTTTCTTT | CASSLSGQGMTEAFF | TRBD1 | TRBV5-1 | once | TRBJ1-1
TGTGCCAGCAGCTTACTTGAGGGTTTCTACGAGCAGTACTTC | CASSLLEGFYEQYF | . | TRBV7-8 | . | TRBJ2-7
TGTGCCAGCAGTTACTCGGGACAGAGGGACGAGCAGTACTTC | CASSYSGQRDEQYF | TRBD1 | TRBV6-6 | few | TRBJ2-7
TGTGCCAGCAGCCTAACAGGGGTGGTCAATGAGCAGTTCTTC | CASSLTGVVNEQFF | TRBD1 | TRBV7-7 | . | TRBJ2-1
TGCGCCAGCAGTGAGTCTGGGCTCAATGAGCAGTTCTTC | CASSESGLNEQFF | . | TRBV10-1 | . | TRBJ2-1
TGTGCCAGCAGCTTTATGTCGGGAGGGCCTAGCGAGCAGTACTTC | CASSFMSGGPSEQYF | TRBD2 | TRBV11-3 | . | TRBJ2-7
TGTGCCATCGGAACGGGACAGGGGTCCTACGAGCAGTACTTC | CAIGTGQGSYEQYF | TRBD1 | TRBV10-3 | . | TRBJ2-7